Listed here are 28 T cell receptor beta chains from one sample, sequenced in a study of technical replicates of blood from a few donors. Method: immunoSEQ multiplex PCR; TCRdb's copy keeps in-frame clones and lacks some. The sample has some 70,000 clones, just under 97% seen once. Sequenced: T cells isolated from PBMCs. These receptors came from a human donor in good health.

The J gene is TRBJ2-3, the V gene TRBV9; tentative D call: TRBD2 (5 bases). V shed 4 bases and J shed 3 bases, with 18 bases lying between them. CDR3 size: 16 residues. Germline CDR1 reads SGDLS; CDR2 reads YYNGEE. CDR3 bases: TGTGCCAGCAGCATCTCGGGTGGCGGCGGGACAGATACGCAGTATTTT. Protein: CASSISGGGGTDTQYF.

This clone was seen a single time. At one end, the junction sequence differs from germline, possibly due to a read error. The gene calls are TRBV7-7 and TRBJ1-1; tentative D call: TRBD1 (5 bases). The CDR3 is made up of 14 amino acids. Germline lookup yields CDR1 SSHAT and CDR2 FNYEAQ (reference sequence). The CDR3, as DNA: TGTGCTAGCAGCTCCCTAGACAGCGACACTGAAGCTTTCTTT. This translates into CASSSLDSDTEAFF.

The rearrangement joins TRBV6-6 to TRBJ2-5; TRBD1 aligns across 11 bases. Per the germline V gene, CDR1 is MNHNY and CDR2 is SVGAGI (reference sequence). The CDR3 has 15 residues. With 5 bases clipped from V and 5 bases from J, the junction kept 7 bases outside the gene matches. The CDR3 region is CASSARTGGRETQYF. The CDR3 nucleotides are TGTGCCAGCAGTGCCAGGACAGGGGGCAGGGAGACCCAGTACTTC.

The chain couples TRBV10-3 to TRBJ2-7, with D possibly TRBD1 on 5 matching bases. CDR1 ENHRY and CDR2 SYGVKD come from the germline V gene. This CDR3 region has 15 residues. V was trimmed by 5 bases and J by 3 bases, leaving 17 bases between them. This CDR3 reads CAISRPTGENYEQYF. CDR3 in DNA: TGTGCCATCAGTCGCCCAACAGGTGAAAACTACGAGCAGTACTTC.

The chain combines TRBV6-1 with TRBJ2-2; possible D gene TRBD2, 6 bases. V was shortened by 8 bases and J by 5 bases, with 15 bases between the two germline ends. This CDR3 has 14 amino acids. CDR1 is MNHNS, CDR2 SASEGT, per germline. The CDR3 region is CASRDSHLTGELFF. In DNA form, the CDR3 reads TGTGCCAGCCGGGACTCCCACTTGACCGGGGAGCTGTTTTTT.

The V and J genes are TRBV5-4 and TRBJ2-2; 10 nucleotides agree with TRBD2. J lost 6 bases, V lost 6 bases, and 14 bases had no gene match. Germline V gene sequence: CDR1 SGHNT, CDR2 YYREEE (reference sequence). This CDR3 is 17 amino acids long. This chain's CDR3 is CASTLGGLAGEAGELFF. The DNA for the CDR3 is TGTGCCAGCACCCTTGGGGGGCTAGCGGGAGAAGCCGGGGAGCTGTTTTTT.

The chain couples TRBV6-5 to TRBJ2-7; 9 nucleotides align to TRBD1. The germline V gene has CDR1 MNHEY and CDR2 SVGAGI. With V trimmed by 0 bases and J by 3 bases, 6 bases remained unmatched. The CDR3 spans 16 residues. CDR3 bases: TGTGCCAGCAGTTACTCGTGGACAGGGGCTAACTACGAGCAGTACTTC. This translates into CASSYSWTGANYEQYF.

This chain uses TRBV13 with TRBJ2-2; 9 nucleotides match TRBD2. The CDR3 spans 19 residues. V lost 3 bases, J lost 7 bases, and 18 bases stayed unmatched. CDR1 is PRHDT, CDR2 FYEKMQ, per germline (reference sequence). CDR3 sequence: CASSFAGVTSGFRGGELFF. As DNA, the CDR3 is TGTGCCAGCAGCTTCGCAGGGGTAACTAGCGGGTTTCGCGGCGGGGAGCTGTTTTTT.

The chain joins TRBV5-6 to TRBJ2-2; 8 bases align to TRBD2. Germline V gives CDR1 SGHDT, CDR2 YYEEEE. V dropped 5 bases and J dropped 5; count of bases not matched to a gene: 5. The CDR3 length is 14 residues. The CDR3 DNA reads as TGTGCCAGCAGACCAGCGGGGGTAACCGGGGAGCTGTTTTTT. Amino acids: CASRPAGVTGELFF.

A single count supports this clone. This chain joins TRBV4-1 and TRBJ2-1, with D perhaps matching TRBD2 (5 bases). Germline V lookup: CDR1 MGHRA, CDR2 YSYEKL. This CDR3 region has 13 residues. Trimming stripped 1 base from V and 6 bases from J, with 7 bases between. DNA for the CDR3: TGCGCCAGCAGCCAAGTCGGGGTCAATGAGCAGTTCTTC. Protein sequence: CASSQVGVNEQFF.

The gene calls are TRBV30 and TRBJ2-1, with D possibly being TRBD1 (5 bases). CDR1 GTSNPN and CDR2 SVGIG come from the germline V gene (reference sequence). The CDR3 is 14 residues long. Trimming took off 0 bases at V and 7 bases at J, with 13 bases between the two ends. The CDR3 reads CAWSVDNPGNEQFF. The CDR3 region has the DNA TGTGCCTGGAGTGTTGACAATCCAGGGAATGAGCAGTTCTTC.

The J gene is TRBJ2-1, the V gene TRBV28; possibly TRBD2 for D (5 bases). Germline-derived CDR1 and CDR2 are MDHEN and SYDVKM. The CDR3 is 15 amino acids. V lost 4 bases and J 4 bases, leaving 14 bases between the germline ends. CDR3 residues: CASSSPPTSYNEQFF. DNA of the CDR3: TGTGCCAGCAGTTCCCCCCCTACTAGTTACAATGAGCAGTTCTTC.

V and J are TRBV6-5 and TRBJ2-7, with 7 nucleotides matching TRBD1. The V segment lost 5 bases and the J segment 3 bases; nucleotides outside the gene matches: 4. This CDR3 has 13 amino acids. The germline V gene has CDR1 MNHEY and CDR2 SVGAGI. The CDR3 nucleotides read TGTGCCAGCAGTGCGACAGGGCGCTACGAGCAGTACTTC. It translates to CASSATGRYEQYF.

The table lists this clone with a few counts. The rearrangement joins TRBV27 to TRBJ2-7, with D maybe TRBD2 (5 bases). CDR3 size: 12 residues. CDR1 MNHEY and CDR2 SMNVEV come from the germline V gene (reference sequence). The V and J ends lost 6 bases and 5 bases respectively, with 11 bases between them. Here the CDR3 reads CASSVLGDEQYF. CDR3 nucleotides: TGTGCCAGCAGCGTACTCGGGGACGAGCAGTACTTC.

This chain uses TRBV5-1 with TRBJ2-7, with D hard to call. Trimming took off 0 bases at V and 4 bases at J, with 11 bases between the two ends. The germline CDR1 and CDR2 sequences are SGHRS and YFSETQ. The CDR3 is 14 amino acids. The CDR3 sequence is CASSLVSESYEQYF. The CDR3 region has the DNA TGCGCCAGCAGCTTGGTCAGTGAATCATACGAGCAGTACTTC.

The chain carries TRBV4-2 and TRBJ1-2; weak D call: TRBD1 (5 bases). Trimming stripped 0 bases from V and 5 bases from J, with 10 bases between. This CDR3 contains 14 residues. CDR1 is LGHNA and CDR2 is YNFKEQ in the germline V gene. DNA for the CDR3: TGTGCCAGCAGCCAAGAAAGGGGTCAGTATGGCTACACCTTC. Residues: CASSQERGQYGYTF.

Here the CDR3 reads CASTRSGVDTGELFF. CDR3 in DNA: TGCGCCAGCACCAGGTCGGGGGTCGACACCGGGGAGCTGTTTTTT. This chain joins TRBV5-1 and TRBJ2-2; possible D gene TRBD2, 6 bases. Deletions cut 6 bases from V and 3 bases from J, with 15 bases between. CDR3 length equals 15 residues. Germline V gene data show CDR1 as SGHRS and CDR2 as YFSETQ.

The count of this clone is one. The chain links TRBV5-8 to TRBJ2-3; TRBD1 matches 8 bases. Germline loops: CDR1 SGHTS, CDR2 YDEGEE. The CDR3 contains 15 residues. Trimming cost V 1 base and J 2 bases; bases outside gene matches: 3. This chain's CDR3 is CASSLWDRTTDTQYF. CDR3 sequence (DNA): TGTGCCAGCAGCTTGTGGGACAGGACCACAGATACGCAGTATTTT. The whole variable domain, remainder taken from reference TRBV5-8 and TRBJ2-3, is EAGVTQSPTHLIKTRGQQATLRCSPISGHTSVYWYQQALGLGLQFLLWYDEGEERNRGNFPPRFSGRQFPNYSSELNVNALELEDSALYLCASSLWDRTTDTQYFGPGTRLTVL.

The rearrangement joins TRBV15 to TRBJ1-6; 7 positions agree with TRBD1. Germline loops: CDR1 LNHNV, CDR2 YYDKDF (reference sequence). The junction had 8 bases not matched to a gene; V was cut back by 5 bases and J by 7 bases. This CDR3 has 15 residues. For the CDR3, the DNA is TGTGCCACCAGCGGGGTCCAGGGGGTGAATTCACCCCTCCACTTT. It is translated as CATSGVQGVNSPLHF.

The gene calls are TRBV18 and TRBJ2-1; D is ambiguous. This CDR3 has 14 amino acids. Trimming shortened V by 5 bases and J by 4 bases, and 12 bases separated the two germline ends. The germline V gene encodes CDR1 KGHSH and CDR2 LQKENI. The CDR3 sequence is CASSSIGAYNEQFF. CDR3 nucleotide sequence: TGTGCCAGCTCATCCATCGGTGCTTACAATGAGCAGTTCTTC. Supplemented by reference TRBV18 and TRBJ2-1, the full variable domain reads NAGVMQNPRHLVRRRGQEARLRCSPMKGHSHVYWYRQLPEEGLKFMVYLQKENIIDESGMPKERFSAEFPKEGPSILRIQQVVRGDSAAYFCASSSIGAYNEQFFGPGTRLTVL.

The rearrangement uses TRBV25-1 and TRBJ2-1, with TRBD1 identical over 9 bases. Germline CDR1 and CDR2: MGHDK and SYGVNS. Losses at the gene ends were 4 bases for V and 3 bases for J; bases not matched to a gene: 10. The CDR3 has 17 residues. CDR3 loop: CASSGDREKDYYNEQFF. The CDR3 coding sequence is TGTGCCAGCAGTGGGGACAGGGAAAAGGACTACTACAATGAGCAGTTCTTC.

This chain links TRBV5-1 with TRBJ2-1, with a tentative D call TRBD2 (6 bases). This CDR3 contains 12 residues. CDR1 and CDR2 (germline): SGHRS, YFSETQ. V was clipped by 4 bases and J by 14 bases, with 16 bases between them. The CDR3 DNA reads TGCGCCAGCAGCGCGGGACCTCGGGCGGAGTTCTTC. Protein product: CASSAGPRAEFF.

The V gene is TRBV5-1, the J gene TRBJ2-3; tentatively, D is TRBD2 (5 bases). Trimming stripped 0 bases from V and 1 base from J, with 21 bases between. The CDR3 loop spans 19 amino acids. The V gene's germline CDR1 is SGHRS and CDR2 YFSETQ. CDR3 in DNA: TGCGCCAGCAGCTTGGGGAAACCTATCTCCCTAGCCGGCACAGATACGCAGTATTTT. Translated, it gives CASSLGKPISLAGTDTQYF.

This sequence joins TRBV7-8 and TRBJ2-7; 13 bases align to TRBD2. Trimming removed 5 bases from V and 1 base from J; junction bases left unmatched: 5. The V gene's germline CDR1 is SGHVS and CDR2 FQNEAQ. This CDR3 is built from 16 residues. The CDR3 nucleotides read TGTGCCAGCAGCCCGGGACTAGCGGGACCTTCCTACGAGCAGTACTTC. Translation: CASSPGLAGPSYEQYF.

J is TRBJ2-5 and V is TRBV7-8, with TRBD2 matching over 8 bases. Germline loops: CDR1 SGHVS, CDR2 FQNEAQ. The CDR3 loop spans 15 amino acids. V trimming: 2 bases; J trimming: 2 bases; junction bases outside the gene matches: 4. CDR3 sequence (DNA): TGTGCCAGCAGCTTAAAGGCTAGCGGGCAAGAGACCCAGTACTTC. The encoded protein is CASSLKASGQETQYF. The full variable domain, with the rest looked up from reference TRBV7-8 and TRBJ2-5, is GAGVSQSPRYKVAKRGQDVALRCDPISGHVSLFWYQQALGQGPEFLTYFQNEAQLDKSGLPSDRFFAERPEGSVSTLKIQRTQQEDSAVYLCASSLKASGQETQYFGPGTRLLVL.

This chain joins TRBV7-9 and TRBJ2-6; the D gene is possibly TRBD2 (6 bases). V lost 5 bases and J 2 bases, leaving 16 bases between the germline ends. The CDR3 runs to 17 residues. Germline V lookup: CDR1 SEHNR, CDR2 FQNEAQ (reference sequence). The CDR3 loop reads CASSKRDSLAGANVLTF. CDR3 DNA sequence: TGTGCCAGCAGCAAACGGGACTCCCTTGCTGGGGCCAACGTCCTGACTTTC.

As for this clone: One junction end does not reproduce the germline sequence, and a read error may be involved. The chain has TRBV5-1 and TRBJ2-5; 7 bases are a match to TRBD1. Germline loops: CDR1 SGHRS, CDR2 YFSETQ. The CDR3 extends over 13 amino acids. This chain's CDR3 is CASNKNRGESQYF. The CDR3 nucleotides are TGCGCCAGCAATAAAAACAGGGGAGAGTCCCAGTACTTC.

This sequence joins TRBV7-9 and TRBJ2-7; 9 positions agree with TRBD1. There are 15 residues in the CDR3. The V gene end was trimmed by 4 bases and the J gene end by 3 bases; junction bases not matched to a gene: 7. Per the germline V gene, CDR1 is SEHNR and CDR2 is FQNEAQ (reference sequence). CDR3 sequence: CASSSTGQGHYEQYF. CDR3 DNA sequence: TGTGCCAGCAGCTCGACGGGACAGGGACACTACGAGCAGTACTTC.